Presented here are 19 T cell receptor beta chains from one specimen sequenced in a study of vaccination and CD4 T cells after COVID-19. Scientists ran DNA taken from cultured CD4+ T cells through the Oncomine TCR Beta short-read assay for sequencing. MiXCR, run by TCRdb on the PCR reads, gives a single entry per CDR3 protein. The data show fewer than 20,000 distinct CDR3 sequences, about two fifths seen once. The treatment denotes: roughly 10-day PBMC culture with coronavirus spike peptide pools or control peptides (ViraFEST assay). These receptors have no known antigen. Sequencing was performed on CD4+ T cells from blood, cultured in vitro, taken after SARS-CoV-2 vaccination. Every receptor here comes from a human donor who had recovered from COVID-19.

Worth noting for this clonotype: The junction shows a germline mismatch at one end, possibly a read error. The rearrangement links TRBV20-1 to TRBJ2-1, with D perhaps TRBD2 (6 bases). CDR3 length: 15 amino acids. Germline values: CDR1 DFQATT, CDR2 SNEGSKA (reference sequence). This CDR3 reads CSAGDPNSGNNEQFF. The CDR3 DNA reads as TGCAGTGCTGGAGATCCGAATAGCGGAAACAATGAGCAGTTCTTC.

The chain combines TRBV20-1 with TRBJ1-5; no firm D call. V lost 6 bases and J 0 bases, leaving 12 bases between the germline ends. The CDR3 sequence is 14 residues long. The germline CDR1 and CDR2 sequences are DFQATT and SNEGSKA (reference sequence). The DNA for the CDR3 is TGCAGTGCGCGCGGTGGGAATAGCAATCAGCCCCAGCATTTT. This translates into CSARGGNSNQPQHF.

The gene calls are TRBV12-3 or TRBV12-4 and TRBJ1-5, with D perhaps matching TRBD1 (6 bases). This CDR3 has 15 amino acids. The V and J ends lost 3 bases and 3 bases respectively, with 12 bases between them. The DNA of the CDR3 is TGTGCCAGCAGTTTTTCCGGGGGCAACAATCAGCCCCAGCATTTT. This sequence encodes CASSFSGGNNQPQHF.

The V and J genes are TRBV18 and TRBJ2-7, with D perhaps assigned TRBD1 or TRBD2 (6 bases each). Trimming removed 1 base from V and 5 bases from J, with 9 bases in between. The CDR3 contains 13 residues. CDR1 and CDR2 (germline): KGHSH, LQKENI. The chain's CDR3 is CASSPRRGDEQYF. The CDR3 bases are TGTGCCAGCTCACCACGGAGGGGGGACGAGCAGTACTTC.

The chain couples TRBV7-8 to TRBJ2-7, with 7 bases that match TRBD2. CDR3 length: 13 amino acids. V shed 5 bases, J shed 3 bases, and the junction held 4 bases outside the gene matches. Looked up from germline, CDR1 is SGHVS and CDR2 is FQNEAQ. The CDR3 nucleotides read TGTGCCAGCAGCCGGGGGGTCCTCTACGAGCAGTACTTC. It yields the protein CASSRGVLYEQYF.

The CDR3 protein is CASSLERERGTDTQYF. CDR3 sequence (DNA): TGTGCCAGCAGCCTGGAGCGGGAGCGTGGCACAGATACGCAGTATTTT. V gene TRBV4-2 combines with J gene TRBJ2-3; 8 bases align to TRBD2. The CDR3 contains 16 residues. With 4 bases clipped from V and 1 base from J, the junction kept 7 bases outside the gene matches. Germline V gives CDR1 LGHNA, CDR2 YNFKEQ.

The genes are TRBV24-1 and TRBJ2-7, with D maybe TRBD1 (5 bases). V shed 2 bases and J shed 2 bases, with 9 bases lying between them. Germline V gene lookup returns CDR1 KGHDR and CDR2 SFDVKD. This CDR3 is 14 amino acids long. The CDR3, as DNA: TGTGCCACCAGTGATTCAGGGAAGGCCTACGAGCAGTACTTC. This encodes CATSDSGKAYEQYF.

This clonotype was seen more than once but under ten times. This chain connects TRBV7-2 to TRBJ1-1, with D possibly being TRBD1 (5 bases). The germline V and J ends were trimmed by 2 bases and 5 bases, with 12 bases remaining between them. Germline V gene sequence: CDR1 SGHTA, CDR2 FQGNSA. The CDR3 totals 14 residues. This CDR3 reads CASSLTGKGTEAFF. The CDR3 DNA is TGTGCCAGCAGCTTAACGGGAAAGGGGACTGAAGCTTTCTTT.

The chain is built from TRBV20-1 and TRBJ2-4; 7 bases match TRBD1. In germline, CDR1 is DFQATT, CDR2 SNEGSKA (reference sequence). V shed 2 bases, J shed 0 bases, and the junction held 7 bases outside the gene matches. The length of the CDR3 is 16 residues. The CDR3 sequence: CSARPGTELAKNIQYF. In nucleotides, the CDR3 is TGCAGTGCTAGACCCGGGACAGAATTAGCCAAAAACATTCAGTACTTC.

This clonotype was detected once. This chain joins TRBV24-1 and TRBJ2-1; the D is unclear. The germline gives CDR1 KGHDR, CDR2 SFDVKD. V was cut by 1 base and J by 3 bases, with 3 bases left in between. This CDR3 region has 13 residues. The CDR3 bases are TGTGCCACCAGTGATTTCAACTACAATGAGCAGTTCTTC. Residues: CATSDFNYNEQFF.

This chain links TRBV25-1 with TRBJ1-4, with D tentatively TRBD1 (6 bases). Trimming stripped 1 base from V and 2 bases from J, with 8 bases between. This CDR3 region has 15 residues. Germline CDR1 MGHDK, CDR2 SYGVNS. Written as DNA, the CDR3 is TGTGCCAGCAGTGAATCGGGGGCGACTAATGAAAAACTGTTTTTT. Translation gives CASSESGATNEKLFF.

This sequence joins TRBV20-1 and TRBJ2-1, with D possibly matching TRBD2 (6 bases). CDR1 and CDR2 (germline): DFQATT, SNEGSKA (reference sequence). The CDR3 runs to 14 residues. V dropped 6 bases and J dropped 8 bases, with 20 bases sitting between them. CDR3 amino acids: CSARAGRGLYEQFF. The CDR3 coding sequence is TGCAGTGCCAGGGCGGGTCGGGGGTTGTATGAGCAGTTCTTC.

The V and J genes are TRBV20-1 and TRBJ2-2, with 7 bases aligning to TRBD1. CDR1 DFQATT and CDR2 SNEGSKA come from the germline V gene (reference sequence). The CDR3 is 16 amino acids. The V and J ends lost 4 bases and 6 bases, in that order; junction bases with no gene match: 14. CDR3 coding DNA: TGCAGTGCTAAACCGACCGGGACAGCCGGACCCGGGGAGCTGTTTTTT. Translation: CSAKPTGTAGPGELFF.

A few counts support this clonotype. In DNA form, the CDR3 reads TGCGCCAGCAGCTTGGCGGTCTGGGGGACTTCACCCCTCCACTTT. Its protein is CASSLAVWGTSPLHF. The J gene is TRBJ1-6, the V gene TRBV5-1; tentative D call: TRBD1 (5 bases). CDR1 SGHRS and CDR2 YFSETQ come from the germline V gene. V was pared by 0 bases and J by 9 bases, with 13 bases between. The CDR3 is 15 residues long.

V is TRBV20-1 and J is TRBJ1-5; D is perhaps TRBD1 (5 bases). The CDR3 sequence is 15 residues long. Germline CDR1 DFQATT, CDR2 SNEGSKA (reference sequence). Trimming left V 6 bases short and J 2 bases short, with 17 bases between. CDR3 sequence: CSATGRGVGNQPQHF. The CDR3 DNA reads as TGCAGTGCCACAGGACGAGGGGTCGGCAATCAGCCCCAGCATTTT.

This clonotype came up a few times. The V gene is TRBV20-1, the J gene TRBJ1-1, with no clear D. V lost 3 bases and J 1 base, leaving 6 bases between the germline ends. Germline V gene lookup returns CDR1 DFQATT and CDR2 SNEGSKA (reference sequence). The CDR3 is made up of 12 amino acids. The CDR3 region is CSASPRNTEAFF. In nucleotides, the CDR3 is TGCAGTGCTAGTCCCAGGAACACTGAAGCTTTCTTT.

CDR3 sequence (DNA): TGCAGTGCTAGAGATCTCGGCAGGGTGACTGAGCAGTTCTTC. Its translation is CSARDLGRVTEQFF. This chain links TRBV20-1 with TRBJ2-1; perhaps TRBD1 as D (5 bases). The V gene's germline CDR1 is DFQATT and CDR2 SNEGSKA (reference sequence). The CDR3 spans 14 residues. Between the trimmed V and J ends, which lost 0 bases and 9 bases, there was a span of 15 bases.

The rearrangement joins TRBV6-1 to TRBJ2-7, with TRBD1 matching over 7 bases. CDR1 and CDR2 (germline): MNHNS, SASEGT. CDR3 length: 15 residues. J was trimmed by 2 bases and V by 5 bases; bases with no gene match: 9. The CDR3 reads CASSTPGQTPYEQYF. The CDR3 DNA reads TGTGCCAGCAGTACCCCGGGACAGACTCCCTACGAGCAGTACTTC.

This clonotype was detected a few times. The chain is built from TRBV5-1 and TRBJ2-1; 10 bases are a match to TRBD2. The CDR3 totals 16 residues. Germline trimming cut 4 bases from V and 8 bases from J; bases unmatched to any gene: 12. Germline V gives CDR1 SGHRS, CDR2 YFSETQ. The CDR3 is CASSDRTSGMGDEQFF. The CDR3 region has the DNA TGCGCCAGCAGCGACCGAACTAGCGGGATGGGGGATGAGCAGTTCTTC.